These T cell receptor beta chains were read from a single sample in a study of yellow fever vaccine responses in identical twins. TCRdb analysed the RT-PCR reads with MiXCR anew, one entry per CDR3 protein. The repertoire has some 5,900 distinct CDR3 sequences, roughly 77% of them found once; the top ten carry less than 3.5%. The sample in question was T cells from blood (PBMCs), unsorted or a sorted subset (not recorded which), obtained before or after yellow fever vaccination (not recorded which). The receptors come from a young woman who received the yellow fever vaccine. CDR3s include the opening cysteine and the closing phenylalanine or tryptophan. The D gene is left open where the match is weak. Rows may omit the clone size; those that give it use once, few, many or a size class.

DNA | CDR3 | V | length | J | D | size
TGTGCCAGCAGCTTAGCCAGGACTAGCGGGGGACCAGATACGCAGTATTTT | CASSLARTSGGPDTQYF | TRBV7-2 | 17 | TRBJ2-3 | TRBD2 | .
TGTGCCAGCAGCTTACTAGGCGAGCCCCAGCATTTT | CASSLLGEPQHF | TRBV11-2 | 12 | TRBJ1-5 | . | few
TGCAGTGCCAATGGTTGGGGCTACACCTTC | CSANGWGYTF | TRBV20-1 | 10 | TRBJ1-2 | . | .
TGTGCCAGCAGCTTTGGCTACAATCTAGCCAATGAGCAGTTCTTC | CASSFGYNLANEQFF | TRBV11-2 | 15 | TRBJ2-1 | . | few
TGTGCCAGCAGCTGGGAAAACACCGGGGAGCTGTTTTTT | CASSWENTGELFF | TRBV11-3 | 13 | TRBJ2-2 | . | .
TGCAGCGTTGAGGGTAGGGGGCCCTATGGCTACACCTTC | CSVEGRGPYGYTF | TRBV29-1 | 13 | TRBJ1-2 | TRBD1 | .
TGCAGCGTGGGACACGGGGGACACAATGAGCAGTTCTTC | CSVGHGGHNEQFF | TRBV29-1 | 13 | TRBJ2-1 | . | .
TGTGCCAGCAGTTTTGGGACTCGCGGGTGGGAGACCCAGTACTTC | CASSFGTRGWETQYF | TRBV12-3/TRBV12-4 | 15 | TRBJ2-5 | . | .
TGTGCCATCAGGGGGGCCTCTGGGATGAACACTGAAGCTTTCTTT | CAIRGASGMNTEAFF | TRBV10-3 | 15 | TRBJ1-1 | . | .
TGTGCCACCAGCAGAGATCAGGCGGCAGCTAACTACGAGCAGTACTTC | CATSRDQAAANYEQYF | TRBV15 | 16 | TRBJ2-7 | . | .
TGTGCCAGCAGCCCCGGACTAGCGGGAGCCGGGGAGCTGTTTTTT | CASSPGLAGAGELFF | TRBV9 | 15 | TRBJ2-2 | TRBD2 | .
TGTGCCAGCAAGAGTCGCATTCAGCCCCAGCATTTT | CASKSRIQPQHF | TRBV7-6 | 12 | TRBJ1-5 | . | .
TGTGCCAGCAGCTTGTCCCCAACAGGGTTGTGGAACAATGAGCAGTTCTTC | CASSLSPTGLWNNEQFF | TRBV11-3 | 17 | TRBJ2-1 | . | .
TGTGCCAGCAGCTTGGACGGGTTGGAAGAGACCCAGTACTTC | CASSLDGLEETQYF | TRBV5-4 | 14 | TRBJ2-5 | . | .
TGTGCCAGCAGCGCCGTGGACGGGATGAACACTGAAGCTTTCTTT | CASSAVDGMNTEAFF | TRBV9 | 15 | TRBJ1-1 | . | few
TGTGCCAGCAGTGAAAGCCCTTCGACTAGCCGGATGGAGTTCTTC | CASSESPSTSRMEFF | TRBV2 | 15 | TRBJ2-1 | TRBD2 | few
TGTGCCAGCAGCTTCGGACTAGCTTCCTACGAGCAGTACTTC | CASSFGLASYEQYF | TRBV11-2 | 14 | TRBJ2-7 | TRBD2 | .
TGTGCCAGCATTTCGACAGGGGGTCGTCACACCGGGGAGCTGTTTTTT | CASISTGGRHTGELFF | TRBV12-3/TRBV12-4 | 16 | TRBJ2-2 | TRBD1 | once
TGCGCCAGCAGCTCGCCAGTGGGGGGGAGTGAGCAGTTCTTC | CASSSPVGGSEQFF | TRBV5-1 | 14 | TRBJ2-1 | TRBD2 | .
TGTGCCAGCAGGCGGGACTCTGGCCCCTACGAGCAGTACTTC | CASRRDSGPYEQYF | TRBV2 | 14 | TRBJ2-7 | . | few
TGCAGCTCTCAACGACAGACCACAGATACGCAGTATTTT | CSSQRQTTDTQYF | TRBV29-1 | 13 | TRBJ2-3 | . | once
TGTGCCAGCATCGGACTAGCGGGGGGGACAGATACGCAGTATTTT | CASIGLAGGTDTQYF | TRBV6-1 | 15 | TRBJ2-3 | TRBD2 | .
TGTGCCAGTAGTACACAGGGGTTGGTCACTGAAGCTTTCTTT | CASSTQGLVTEAFF | TRBV19 | 14 | TRBJ1-1 | TRBD1 | .
TGTGCCAGCCGGGGTGAGGATACGCAGTATTTT | CASRGEDTQYF | TRBV13 | 11 | TRBJ2-3 | . | .
TGTGCCAGCAGCTTGGTTAGCTCGGGCCCTAGGTTCTACGAGCAGTACTTC | CASSLVSSGPRFYEQYF | TRBV7-3 | 17 | TRBJ2-7 | . | .
TGTGCCACCCAAAGAGAGTATAGCAATCAGCCCCAGCATTTT | CATQREYSNQPQHF | TRBV24-1 | 14 | TRBJ1-5 | . | .
TGTGCCAGCAGTGAAGGACTAGCGGGACGCACAGATACGCAGTATTTT | CASSEGLAGRTDTQYF | TRBV2 | 16 | TRBJ2-3 | TRBD2 | few
TGTGCCAGCAGAAACTACAATGAGCAGTTCTTC | CASRNYNEQFF | TRBV3-1 | 11 | TRBJ2-1 | . | .
TGCAGCGTTGAAGATGGGGGAACTGAAGCTTTCTTT | CSVEDGGTEAFF | TRBV29-1 | 12 | TRBJ1-1 | . | .
TGTGCCATCAGCCGAGGACAGTTTACCTACAATGAGCAGTTCTTC | CAISRGQFTYNEQFF | TRBV10-3 | 15 | TRBJ2-1 | . | few
TGTGCCAGCGGAGGGGGGCCAGAGACCCAGTACTTC | CASGGGPETQYF | TRBV5-4 | 12 | TRBJ2-5 | . | .
TGTGCCAGCAGCCAAGATAAGTCAGGGGCGGAGACCGGGGAGCTGTTTTTT | CASSQDKSGAETGELFF | TRBV3-1 | 17 | TRBJ2-2 | . | .
TGTGCCAGCAGCTCTGAGCATAATGAGCAGTTCTTC | CASSSEHNEQFF | TRBV11-1 | 12 | TRBJ2-1 | . | .
TGTGCCAGCAGCTTAGATTGGTCGATCAAAAACATTCAGTACTTC | CASSLDWSIKNIQYF | TRBV11-2 | 15 | TRBJ2-4 | . | .
TGTGCCAGCAGTCCAGGGACAGGGGATGGCTACACCTTC | CASSPGTGDGYTF | TRBV6-1 | 13 | TRBJ1-2 | TRBD1 | .
TGTGCCAGCAGTCCCGAAAACTACGAGCAGTACTTC | CASSPENYEQYF | TRBV28 | 12 | TRBJ2-7 | . | .
TGTGCCACCAGCTGGCGGCGAGGCGATGAGCAGTTCTTC | CATSWRRGDEQFF | TRBV15 | 13 | TRBJ2-1 | . | .
TGTGCCAGCAGCCAAGATCGAAACACCATATATTTT | CASSQDRNTIYF | TRBV14 | 12 | TRBJ1-3 | . | .
TGCGCCAGCAGTGAGTCACTAGCGACCTACAATGAGCAGTTCTTC | CASSESLATYNEQFF | TRBV10-1 | 15 | TRBJ2-1 | TRBD2 | .
TGCGCCAGCAGCCCGGGGACAGGCACAGATACGCAGTATTTT | CASSPGTGTDTQYF | TRBV5-1 | 14 | TRBJ2-3 | TRBD1 | .
TGTGCCAGCAGCTACAAATCGCCTGCTTACGGAGACGGGTACGAGCAGTACTTC | CASSYKSPAYGDGYEQYF | TRBV7-6 | 18 | TRBJ2-7 | . | .
TGTGCCACCAGCGACGCGGGACTAGCTACTCGTGAGCAGTTCTTC | CATSDAGLATREQFF | TRBV24-1 | 15 | TRBJ2-1 | TRBD2 | few
TGCGCCAGCAGTGAATTTCAGAACACTGAAGCTTTCTTT | CASSEFQNTEAFF | TRBV10-1 | 13 | TRBJ1-1 | . | .
TGTGCCAGCAGTTTAGCGCTCGGGGGTAAGCGCGGGTCTAGCTCCTACAATGAGCAGTTCTTC | CASSLALGGKRGSSSYNEQFF | TRBV12-3/TRBV12-4 | 21 | TRBJ2-1 | . | .
TGTGCCATCAGTGACAGCCTCGGACCTAGCTCCTACAATGAGCAGTTCTTC | CAISDSLGPSSYNEQFF | TRBV10-3 | 17 | TRBJ2-1 | . | .